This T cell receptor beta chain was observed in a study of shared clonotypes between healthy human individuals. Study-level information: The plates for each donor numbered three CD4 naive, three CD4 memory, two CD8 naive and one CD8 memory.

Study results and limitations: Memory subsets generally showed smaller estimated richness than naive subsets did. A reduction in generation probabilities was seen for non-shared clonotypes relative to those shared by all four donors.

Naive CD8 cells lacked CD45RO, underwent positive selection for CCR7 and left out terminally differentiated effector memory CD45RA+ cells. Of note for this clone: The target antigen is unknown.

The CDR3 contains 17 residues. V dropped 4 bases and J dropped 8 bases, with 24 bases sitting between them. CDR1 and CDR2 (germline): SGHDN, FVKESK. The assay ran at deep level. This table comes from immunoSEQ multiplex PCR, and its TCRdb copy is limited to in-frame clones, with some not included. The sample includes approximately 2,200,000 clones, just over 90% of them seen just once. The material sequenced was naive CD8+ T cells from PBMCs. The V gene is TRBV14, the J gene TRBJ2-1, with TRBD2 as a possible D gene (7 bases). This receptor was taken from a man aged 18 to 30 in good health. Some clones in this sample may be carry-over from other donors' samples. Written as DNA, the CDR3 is TGTGCCAGCAGCCTTGGGGGGGGCGCGTTAATAGGGTATGAGCAGTTCTTC. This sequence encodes CASSLGGGALIGYEQFF. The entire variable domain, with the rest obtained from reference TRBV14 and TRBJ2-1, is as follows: EAGVTQFPSHSVIEKGQTVTLRCDPISGHDNLYWYRRVMGKEIKFLLHFVKESKQDESGMPNNRFLAERTGGTYSTLKVQPAELEDSGVYFCASSLGGGALIGYEQFFGPGTRLTVL.